This TCR beta chain was found in a study of Ad26.COV2.S vaccination and SARS-CoV-2 variants. As for the study in general: As a participant in COV1001, the donor was in the Ad26.COV2.S trial arm. Study findings and constraints: While placebo recipients had lower spike-specific TCR breadth, vaccine recipients had more. Post-vaccination breadth of spike-specific CD8+ and CD4+ T cell responses was reportedly substantial.

V was cut by 6 bases and J by 4 bases, with 12 bases left in between. The germline V gene encodes CDR1 MNHEY and CDR2 SVGAGI. This CDR3 contains 13 residues. Profiled with immunoSEQ multiplex PCR; TCRdb holds only in-frame clones, not every one. The repertoire consists of 250,000 to 300,000 clones, with around 87% occurring once and the leading ten covering 3% to 4%. Regarding this clone: Its antigen is not known.

Regarding treatment: over 15 received Ad26.COV2.S at low or high dose, single or two shots; 5 received placebo; per-sample allocation not given. Samples came from day 63 after the first vaccine or placebo injection. The chain couples TRBV6-5 to TRBJ1-1, with D hard to call. The sequencing here drew on peripheral blood, taken in a trial of Ad26.COV2.S vaccine versus placebo. This TCR derives from a person aged 18-65 years who received the Ad26.COV2.S COVID-19 vaccine or a placebo. The DNA for the CDR3 is TGTGCCAGCAGCGCAAATCTGGGCACTGAAGCTTTCTTT. Its translation: CASSANLGTEAFF.